This TCR beta chain is from a study of shared clonotypes between healthy human individuals. Sequencing used immunoSEQ multiplex PCR; TCRdb keeps in-frame clones, though not all of them. The table includes roughly 890,000 clones, 80% to 95% detected once. About this clone: Its antigen remains unidentified.

Germline V gene lookup returns CDR1 SGHRS and CDR2 YFSETQ. The CDR3 consists of 13 residues. Naive-designated CD8 cells lacked CD45RO, were positively enriched for CCR7, and omitted terminally differentiated effector memory CD45RA+ cells. The donor population consisted of healthy HIV-negative adults with no recent acute infections or vaccinations. Study-wide findings and caveats: On the whole, naive subsets had larger estimated richness than memory subsets had.

The clonotype originates from a young man in good health. This sequence joins TRBV5-1 and TRBJ2-5; possibly TRBD1 for D (5 bases). The J call may be incorrect, as the DNA end agrees better with TRBJ2-7. The sample taken for sequencing was naive CD8+ T cells sorted from blood. The CDR3 is CASSQGTGYEQYF. Written as DNA, the CDR3 is TGCGCCAGCAGCCAAGGAACAGGCTACGAGCAGTACTTC.